A single sample is the source of the 31 T cell receptor beta chains below, sequenced in a study of CD4 and CD8 cells across lung adenocarcinoma regions (dated by TCRdb to about 2018). Receptors were amplified or captured by PCR. The sequencer listed for this sample is HiSeq X Ten. The public sequencing data were trimmed at Q25 with fastp and processed into clonotypes with MiXCR by TCRdb, which kept only in-frame beta chains. Every CDR3 protein is listed once, alongside the most common genes and DNA of its rows. Present in this sample are several thousand distinct CDR3 sequences, over 40% of which were seen just once. Clones ranked in the top ten supply over 30% of the sample. The sequencing input was CD4+ T cells from the margin of a lung tumor. The sample's cell subset or site, from its label and the paper: tumor margin region. Every receptor here comes from a male donor with lung adenocarcinoma. The CD4 and CD8 labels of this study may be unreliable.

The V and J genes are TRBV6-1 and TRBJ2-1; TRBD1 matches 9 bases. Per germline, CDR1 MNHNS and CDR2 SASEGT. CDR3 length: 16 residues. After removal of 1 base from V and 2 bases from J, the junction contained 3 bases not matched to a gene. The CDR3 region is CASSEDGTGTYNEQFF. The CDR3 DNA sequence: TGTGCCAGCAGTGAAGATGGGACAGGGACCTACAATGAGCAGTTCTTC.

This clonotype was seen a handful of times. A much more abundant neighbour one base away suggests this may be a read error. This chain links TRBV7-3 with TRBJ2-1; 9 bases agree with TRBD2. The end of the DNA is better explained by TRBJ2-7, so the J call may be wrong. This CDR3 is built from 15 residues. Germline-derived CDR1 and CDR2 are SGHTA and FQGTGA. CDR3 protein: CASSPWTSAYNEQYF. CDR3 DNA: TGTGCCAGCAGCCCCTGGACTAGCGCCTACAATGAGCAGTACTTC.

This clonotype appeared a few times. This could be a read error, since a much larger clone is one nucleotide away. The rearrangement uses TRBV7-2 and TRBJ2-1; 8 bases match TRBD2. Germline V gives CDR1 SGHTA, CDR2 FQGNSA. The CDR3 totals 15 residues. V dropped 2 bases and J dropped 10; count of bases not matched to a gene: 10. The CDR3 loop reads CASSLTGLVNYEQFF. The CDR3 DNA sequence: TGTGCCAGCAGCTTAACGGGACTAGTGAACTACGAGCAGTTCTTC.

The CDR3 DNA reads TGTGCCAGCAGCGTAGCGACAGGGGCCCGTCCCTACGAGCAGTACTTC. Its translation: CASSVATGARPYEQYF. The rearrangement links TRBV9 to TRBJ2-1; 8 bases agree with TRBD1. The end of the DNA aligns better with TRBJ2-7, so the J call may be wrong. In germline, CDR1 is SGDLS, CDR2 YYNGEE. The CDR3 sequence is 16 residues long.

With regard to this clonotype: Its ends do not fully match the called genes, so a read error is possible. The chain uses TRBV27 and TRBJ2-5, with D unresolved. The CDR3 sequence is 17 residues long. The germline CDR1 and CDR2 sequences are MNHEY and SMNVEV (reference sequence). The CDR3, as DNA: TGTGCCAGCAGTGCGAGGCCCGGAGCGCTTGAGGCAGAGACCCAGTACTTT. Translation: CASSARPGALEAETQYF.

V is TRBV6-1 and J is TRBJ2-3; 9 bases are shared with TRBD2. CDR3 size: 15 residues. The germline CDR1 and CDR2 sequences are MNHNS and SASEGT. V was pared by 6 bases and J by 5 bases, with 9 bases of the junction left unmatched. This CDR3 is CASSPVAGVQDTQYF. The CDR3 nucleotides are TGTGCCAGCAGCCCAGTAGCGGGGGTCCAAGATACGCAGTATTTT.

Points on this clonotype: Relative to the germline gene, one junction end is altered; a read error may explain this. The chain has TRBV27 and TRBJ2-3; D is possibly TRBD2 (6 bases). The CDR3 totals 15 residues. Germline loops: CDR1 MNHEY, CDR2 SMNVEV (reference sequence). CDR3 in amino acids: CASKPSVGVKDTQYF. DNA of the CDR3: TGTGCCAGCAAACCTAGCGTTGGAGTCAAGGATACGCAGTATTTC.

The chain joins TRBV6-1 to TRBJ2-3; a possible D gene is TRBD2 (6 bases). The J call may be wrong; the DNA end is better matched by TRBJ2-7. The CDR3 runs to 14 residues. Per germline, CDR1 MNHNS and CDR2 SASEGT. CDR3 protein: CASTGLSAKNMQYF. In DNA form, the CDR3 reads TGTGCCAGCACGGGACTCTCCGCCAAAAACATGCAGTACTTC.

The CDR3 loop is CASGYQQGRGQPQHF. In DNA form, the CDR3 reads TGTGCCAGCGGCTACCAACAGGGGCGAGGTCAGCCCCAGCATTTT. The V and J genes are TRBV6-5 and TRBJ1-5; 7 bases map to TRBD1. CDR1 is MNHEY and CDR2 is SVGAGI in the germline V gene. The CDR3 spans 15 residues. V gave up 8 bases and J gave up 6 bases; unmatched junction bases: 13.

This clonotype was detected only once. This sequence joins TRBV7-9 and TRBJ2-1, with a tentative D call TRBD2 (5 bases). Trimming took 1 base from V and 12 from J, leaving 10 bases between them. The CDR3 length is 12 residues. Germline V gene data show CDR1 as SEHNR and CDR2 as FQNEAQ (reference sequence). As DNA, the CDR3 is TGTGCCAGCAGCTTAGTTGTGGGAGTGCAGTTCTTC. Translation gives CASSLVVGVQFF.

Within the sample, this clonotype is medium-sized. The CDR3 DNA follows: TGTGCCAGCAGCGAGTCCCCGGGACAGGGCTATGGCTACACCTTC. It translates to CASSESPGQGYGYTF. The rearrangement links TRBV7-2 to TRBJ1-2, with 9 bases matching TRBD1. From germline, CDR1 is SGHTA and CDR2 FQGNSA. V was clipped by 5 bases and J by 4 bases; unmatched bases: 8. The CDR3 covers 15 residues.

The chain carries TRBV11-1 and TRBJ2-1, with 9 bases aligning to TRBD2. The J call may be faulty, since TRBJ2-5 better matches the DNA end. CDR3 length equals 17 residues. CDR1 is SGHAT, CDR2 FQDESV, per germline (reference sequence). CDR3 in amino acids: CASSLGTSASGKETQYF. The CDR3 DNA is TGTGCCAGCAGCTTAGGGACCTCGGCTAGCGGGAAAGAGACCCAGTACTTC.

The V and J genes are TRBV27 and TRBJ2-1, with 12 bases aligning to TRBD2. V lost 4 bases, J lost 9 bases, and 13 bases stayed unmatched. In germline, CDR1 is MNHEY, CDR2 SMNVEV (reference sequence). The CDR3 totals 17 residues. The CDR3 spells CASSSFWASGGAAEQFF. The CDR3 region has the DNA TGTGCCAGCAGTTCCTTTTGGGCTAGCGGGGGGGCCGCTGAGCAGTTCTTC.

Turning to this clonotype: An end of the junction differs from the germline gene, which may be a read error. V gene TRBV15 combines with J gene TRBJ2-5; D uncertain. The V gene's germline CDR1 is LNHNV and CDR2 YYDKDF (reference sequence). The CDR3 totals 10 residues. For the CDR3, the DNA is TGTGCCCAGATAATTAGAAAAAAAAAATTT. Its protein product is CAQIIRKKKF.

The sample holds many counts of this clonotype. The chain uses TRBV6-1 and TRBJ2-1; 7 bases are shared with TRBD2. The germline V gene has CDR1 MNHNS and CDR2 SASEGT. The CDR3 covers 14 residues. The V segment lost 7 bases and the J segment 9 bases; nucleotides outside the gene matches: 12. The CDR3 DNA sequence: TGTGCCAGCACACGACGGGGGGAAACGGTTGAGCAGTTCTTC. This gives the protein CASTRRGETVEQFF.

This chain uses TRBV6-1 with TRBJ2-3, with 8 positions matching TRBD2. From germline, CDR1 is MNHNS and CDR2 SASEGT. Unmatched junction bases numbered 12, after V lost 9 bases and J lost 4 bases. This CDR3 is built from 15 residues. The DNA for the CDR3 is TGTGCCAGGGGGGAGGCGGGCGGGGGGCCAGATACGCAGTATTTT. It specifies CARGEAGGGPDTQYF.

Concerning this clonotype itself: At one boundary the junction diverges from the germline segment, which might be a read error. The chain carries TRBV7-2 and TRBJ2-1; perhaps TRBD1 as D (6 bases). This CDR3 spans 16 amino acids. The germline CDR1 and CDR2 sequences are SGHTA and FQGNSA. CDR3 coding DNA: TGTGCCAGCAGCCCTCTCCAGGCTAGGGGGAGAAATGAGCAGTTTTTC. It specifies CASSPLQARGRNEQFF.

This clonotype was seen many times. The CDR3: CAIRLGQAYYEQYF. Written as DNA, the CDR3 is TGTGCCATCAGGCTAGGACAGGCCTACTACGAGCAGTACTTC. The chain employs TRBV10-3 and TRBJ2-1; 7 bases are a match to TRBD1. The end of the DNA aligns better with TRBJ2-7, so the J call may be wrong. The CDR3 extends over 14 amino acids. Germline CDR1 and CDR2: ENHRY and SYGVKD.

The chain joins TRBV10-1 to TRBJ2-2; 8 bases are shared with TRBD1. The CDR3 loop spans 14 amino acids. CDR1 WNHNN and CDR2 SYGVQD come from the germline V gene (reference sequence). J was trimmed by 3 bases and V by 8 bases; bases with no gene match: 5. This CDR3 reads CASSGQGDTGELFF. The CDR3 DNA follows: TGCGCCAGCTCCGGACAGGGAGACACCGGGGAGCTGTTTTTT.

This clonotype came up many times. V usage is TRBV15 and J usage is TRBJ2-7; 8 bases are a match to TRBD2. V lost 3 bases to trimming and J lost 5 bases; unmatched junction nucleotides: 6. Germline loops: CDR1 LNHNV, CDR2 YYDKDF (reference sequence). The CDR3 sequence is 14 residues long. In DNA form, the CDR3 reads TGTGCCACCAGCAGGAACAACGGGAGGGACGAGCAGTACTTC. Translating gives CATSRNNGRDEQYF.

V gene TRBV20-1 combines with J gene TRBJ2-1, with unresolved D. The tail of the sequence fits TRBJ2-7 better, so the J call may be wrong. The CDR3 spans 13 residues. Germline V gene sequence: CDR1 DFQATT, CDR2 SNEGSKA (reference sequence). The CDR3 is CSASWSGTYEQYF. The CDR3 DNA is TGCAGTGCTAGTTGGTCCGGAACCTACGAGCAGTACTTC.

At least ten counts were recorded for this clonotype. J is TRBJ2-1 and V is TRBV10-3, with TRBD1 as a possible D gene (6 bases). The DNA matches TRBJ2-7 better at its end, which makes the J call doubtful. The CDR3 extends over 13 amino acids. CDR1 is ENHRY, CDR2 SYGVKD, per germline. In nucleotides, the CDR3 is TGTGCCATCACCGCAGGGGTGGACAATGAGCAGTACTTC. It encodes CAITAGVDNEQYF.

The chain employs TRBV6-1 and TRBJ2-5; 10 bases map to TRBD1. CDR3 length: 18 residues. The V and J ends lost 6 bases and 5 bases, in that order; junction bases with no gene match: 18. Germline V gives CDR1 MNHNS, CDR2 SASEGT. The CDR3 is CASRPLGTGEGGQETQYF. The CDR3 bases are TGTGCCAGCAGGCCGCTCGGGACAGGGGAGGGGGGGCAGGAGACCCAGTACTTC.

Notes on this clonotype: A junction end diverges from the germline sequence, so it may reflect a read error. This chain connects TRBV27 to TRBJ2-4; TRBD2 agrees at 9 bases. The germline CDR1 and CDR2 sequences are MNHEY and SMNVEV (reference sequence). CDR3 length equals 19 residues. The chain's CDR3 is CASRATGLAGLSAKNMQYF. The CDR3 nucleotides read TGTGCCAGCAGAGCCACGGGGCTAGCGGGACTGTCTGCCAAAAACATGCAGTACTTC.

There are a few counts of this clonotype. The junction departs from the called germline gene at one end, perhaps through a read error. V is TRBV6-1 and J is TRBJ2-1, with D perhaps matching TRBD2 (5 bases). The CDR3 has 14 amino acids. Germline V gene data show CDR1 as MNHNS and CDR2 as SASEGT. As DNA, the CDR3 is TGTGCCAGCGGCCCCTCTAGCAACTACGGTGAGCAGTTTTTC. It codes for CASGPSSNYGEQFF.

This clonotype counts as large. The gene calls are TRBV27 and TRBJ2-1; 7 positions agree with TRBD2. J lost 5 bases, V lost 2 bases, and 12 bases had no gene match. Germline CDR1 and CDR2: MNHEY and SMNVEV (reference sequence). The CDR3 loop spans 17 amino acids. The CDR3 spells CASSLRASGQLDNEQFF. In DNA form, the CDR3 reads TGTGCCAGCAGTTTAAGGGCTAGCGGACAACTGGACAATGAGCAGTTCTTC.

This clonotype was seen many times. This chain uses TRBV7-8 with TRBJ2-3; D not certain. CDR3 length equals 15 residues. Germline CDR1 and CDR2: SGHVS and FQNEAQ. Trimming removed 6 bases at V and 5 bases at J, with 18 bases between. The CDR3 here is CASRELVSSRDTQYF. The CDR3, as DNA: TGTGCCAGCAGGGAGTTGGTTTCATCCAGAGATACGCAGTATTTT.

The rearrangement links TRBV12-5 to TRBJ2-1; 7 bases are shared with TRBD2. The CDR3 covers 14 residues. The germline CDR1 and CDR2 sequences are LGHNT and FRNRAP. V lost 4 bases to trimming and J lost 13 bases; unmatched junction nucleotides: 13. CDR3 in amino acids: CASGSRGDGETQFF. The CDR3 bases are TGTGCTAGTGGTTCCCGGGGGGATGGAGAGACCCAGTTCTTC.

This clonotype is a singleton in its sample. The chain is built from TRBV11-2 and TRBJ1-3; 7 bases match TRBD1. After removal of 5 bases from V and 0 bases from J, the junction contained 4 bases not matched to a gene. CDR3 length: 15 amino acids. The V gene's germline CDR1 is SGHAT and CDR2 FQNNGV. The CDR3 region has the DNA TGTGCCAGCAGCCGGACAGGTGTCTCTGGAAACACCATATATTTT. Protein product: CASSRTGVSGNTIYF.

The CDR3 region has the DNA TGTGCCAGCAGTTACTCGCCGGGAGGGGTCCAAGAGACCCAGTACTTC. Translating gives CASSYSPGGVQETQYF. The chain joins TRBV6-2 or TRBV6-3 to TRBJ2-5, with TRBD2 matching 8 bases. The CDR3 contains 16 residues. The ends lost 0 bases at V and 1 base at J; junction bases unmatched: 4. Germline V CDR1 and CDR2: MNHEY, SVGEGT.

As concerns this clonotype: At one end the junction does not follow the germline gene, possibly because of a read error. The CDR3 reads CASSSPRRTMNTGELYF. The CDR3, as DNA: TGTGCCAGCAGCTCCCCCCGGCGGACTATGAACACCGGGGAGCTGTATTTT. This chain links TRBV7-6 with TRBJ2-2; tentatively, D is TRBD2 (6 bases). This CDR3 spans 17 amino acids. Germline loops: CDR1 SGHVS, CDR2 FNYEAQ.